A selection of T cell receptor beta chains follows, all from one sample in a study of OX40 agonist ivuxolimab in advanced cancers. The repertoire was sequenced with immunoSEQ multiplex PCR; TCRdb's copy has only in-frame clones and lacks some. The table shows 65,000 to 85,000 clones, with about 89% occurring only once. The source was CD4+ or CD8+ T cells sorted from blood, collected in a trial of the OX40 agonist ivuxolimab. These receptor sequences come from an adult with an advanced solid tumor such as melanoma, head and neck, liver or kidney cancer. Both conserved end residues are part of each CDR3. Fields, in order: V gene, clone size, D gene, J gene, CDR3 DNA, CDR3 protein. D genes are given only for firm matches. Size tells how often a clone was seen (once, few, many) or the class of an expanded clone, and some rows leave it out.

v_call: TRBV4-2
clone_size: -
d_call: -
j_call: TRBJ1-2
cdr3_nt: TGTGCCAGCAGCCAAGTTTTGTCTTCGAGCTACACCTTC
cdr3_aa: CASSQVLSSSYTF

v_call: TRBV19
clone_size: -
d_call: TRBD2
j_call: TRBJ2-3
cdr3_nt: TGTGCCAGTAGTACCCCCGGGCGGGAGGTAACAGATACGCAGTATTTT
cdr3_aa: CASSTPGREVTDTQYF

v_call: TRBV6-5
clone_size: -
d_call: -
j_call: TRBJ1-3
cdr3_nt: TGTGCCAGCAGTTACTCGACAGTCTCTGGAAACACCATATATTTT
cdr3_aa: CASSYSTVSGNTIYF

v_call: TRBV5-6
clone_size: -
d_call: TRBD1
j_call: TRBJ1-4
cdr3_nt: TGTGCCAGCAGCTTGACGGTGACAGGGGGTGAGAAACTGTTTTTT
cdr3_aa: CASSLTVTGGEKLFF

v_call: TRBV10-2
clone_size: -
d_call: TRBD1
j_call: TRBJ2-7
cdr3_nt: TGCGCCACTAGCGCCTGGGGACAGGTAGCCTACGAGCAGTACTTC
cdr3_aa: CATSAWGQVAYEQYF

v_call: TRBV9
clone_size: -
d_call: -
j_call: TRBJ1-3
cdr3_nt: TGTGCCAGCAGCGTAGGGCAGATATCTGGAAACACCATATATTTT
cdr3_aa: CASSVGQISGNTIYF

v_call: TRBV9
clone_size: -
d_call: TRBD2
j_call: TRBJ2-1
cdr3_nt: TGTGCAACCGGCGGGGGACGGAATGAGCAGTTCTTC
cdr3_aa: CATGGGRNEQFF

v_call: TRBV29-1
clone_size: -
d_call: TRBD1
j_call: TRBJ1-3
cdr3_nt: TGCAGCGTTGAACACCAGGGGGGTGGAAACACCATATATTTT
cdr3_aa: CSVEHQGGGNTIYF

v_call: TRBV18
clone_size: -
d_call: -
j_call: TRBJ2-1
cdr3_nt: TGTGCCAGCTCACCACAGGCAGGATGGTCGAATGAGCAGTTCTTC
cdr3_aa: CASSPQAGWSNEQFF

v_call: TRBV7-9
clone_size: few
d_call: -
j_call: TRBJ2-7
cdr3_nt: TGTGCCAGCAGCTTATATCCCTACGAGCAGTACTTC
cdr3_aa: CASSLYPYEQYF

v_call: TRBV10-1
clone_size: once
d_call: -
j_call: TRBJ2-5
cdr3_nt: TGCGCCAGCAGTGAAAGGGGGGCCCCGGAGACCCAGTACTTC
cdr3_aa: CASSERGAPETQYF

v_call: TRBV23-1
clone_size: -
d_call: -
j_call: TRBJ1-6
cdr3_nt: TGCGCCAGCAGTCAACCCTTTCTGGGGGGCCAGAATTCACCCCTCCACTTT
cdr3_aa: CASSQPFLGGQNSPLHF

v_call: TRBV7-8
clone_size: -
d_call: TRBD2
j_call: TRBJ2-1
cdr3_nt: TGTGCCAGCAGCTTAAGGACTAGCGGTTACAATGAGCAGTTCTTC
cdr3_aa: CASSLRTSGYNEQFF

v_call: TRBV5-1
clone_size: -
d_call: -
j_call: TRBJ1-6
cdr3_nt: TGCGCCAGCAGCTTGGCCAATAATTCACCCCTCCACTTT
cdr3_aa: CASSLANNSPLHF

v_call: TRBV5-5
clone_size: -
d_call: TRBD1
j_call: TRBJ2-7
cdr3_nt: TGTGCCAGCAGCTCGGGACAGGGTGCCTACGAGCAGTACTTC
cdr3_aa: CASSSGQGAYEQYF

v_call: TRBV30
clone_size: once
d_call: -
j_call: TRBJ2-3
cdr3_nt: TGTGCCTGGAGTGTATGGGGTTCGGGCACAGATACGCAGTATTTT
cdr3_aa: CAWSVWGSGTDTQYF

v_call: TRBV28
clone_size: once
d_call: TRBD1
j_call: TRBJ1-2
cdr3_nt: TGTGCCGCATATATACCCGGGACAGGCGGCCTTGGCTACACCTTC
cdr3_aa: CAAYIPGTGGLGYTF

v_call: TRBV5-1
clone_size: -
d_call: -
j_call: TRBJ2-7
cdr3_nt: TGCGCCAGCAGCTTATGGTCGACGGGCTACGAGCAGTACTTC
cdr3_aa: CASSLWSTGYEQYF

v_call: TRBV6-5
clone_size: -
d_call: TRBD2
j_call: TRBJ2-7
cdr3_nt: TGTGCCAGCAGTTACCACCAGCGGGGTTTATCCTACGAGCAGTACTTC
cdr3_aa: CASSYHQRGLSYEQYF

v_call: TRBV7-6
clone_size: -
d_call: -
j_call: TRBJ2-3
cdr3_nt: TGTGCCAGCAGCTTAGAGAGGTCCCAAGATACGCAGTATTTT
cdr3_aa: CASSLERSQDTQYF

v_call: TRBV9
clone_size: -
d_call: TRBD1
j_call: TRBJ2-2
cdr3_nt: TGTGCCAGCAGCCCCGGGACAGGGGTCACCGGGGAGCTGTTTTTT
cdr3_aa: CASSPGTGVTGELFF

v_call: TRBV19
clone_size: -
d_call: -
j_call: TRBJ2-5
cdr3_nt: TGTGCCAGTAGTATTAGGAGCGGTCTAAGTGAGACCCAGTACTTC
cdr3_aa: CASSIRSGLSETQYF

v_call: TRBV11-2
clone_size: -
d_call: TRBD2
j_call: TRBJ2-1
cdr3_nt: TGTGCCAGCAGCTTAGTGGGACTAGCGGGAGTCAATGAGCAGTTCTTC
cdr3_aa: CASSLVGLAGVNEQFF

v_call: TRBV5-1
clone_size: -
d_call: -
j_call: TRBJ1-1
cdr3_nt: TGCGCCAGCAGCTGGAGACTGGACACTGAAGCTTTCTTT
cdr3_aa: CASSWRLDTEAFF

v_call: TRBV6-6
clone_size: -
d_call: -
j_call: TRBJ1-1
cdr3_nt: TGTGCCGTTAGAGGAAGGATAAAGAACACTGAAGCTTTCTTT
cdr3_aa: CAVRGRIKNTEAFF

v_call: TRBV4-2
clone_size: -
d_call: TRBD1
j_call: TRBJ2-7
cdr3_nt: TGTGCCAGCAGCCAGGGACAGGGGACCTACGAGCAGTACTTC
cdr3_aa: CASSQGQGTYEQYF

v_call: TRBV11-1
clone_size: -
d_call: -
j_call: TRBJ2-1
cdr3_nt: TGTGCCAGCAGCTTAGTATCGGGGACTCTCCTCGGTGAGCAGTTCTTC
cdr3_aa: CASSLVSGTLLGEQFF

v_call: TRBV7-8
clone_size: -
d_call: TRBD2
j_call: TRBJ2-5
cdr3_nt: TGTGCCAGCAGCTTACGTAGCGGGAGGGCTGAGACCCAGTACTTC
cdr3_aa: CASSLRSGRAETQYF

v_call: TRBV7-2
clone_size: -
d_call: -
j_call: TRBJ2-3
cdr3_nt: TGTGCCAGCAGCTTAGTCGTGACAGGACTCACAGATACGCAGTATTTT
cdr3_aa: CASSLVVTGLTDTQYF

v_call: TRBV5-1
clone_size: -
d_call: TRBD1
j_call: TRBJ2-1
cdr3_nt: TGCGCCAGCAGCTTGGGACAGGGATCCAATGAGCAGTTCTTC
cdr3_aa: CASSLGQGSNEQFF

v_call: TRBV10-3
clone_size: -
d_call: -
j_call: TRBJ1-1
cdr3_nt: TGTGCCATCTCGGACGTCTCGAGGATGAACACTGAAGCTTTCTTT
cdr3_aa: CAISDVSRMNTEAFF

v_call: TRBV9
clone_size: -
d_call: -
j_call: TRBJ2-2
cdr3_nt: TGTGCCAGCAGCGTAGGGGGTGGGACTGAAACCGGGGAGCTGTTTTTT
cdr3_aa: CASSVGGGTETGELFF

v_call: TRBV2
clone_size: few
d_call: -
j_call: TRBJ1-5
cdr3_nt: TGTGCCAGCAGTGGGGAGGAGAATCAGCCCCAGCATTTT
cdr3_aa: CASSGEENQPQHF

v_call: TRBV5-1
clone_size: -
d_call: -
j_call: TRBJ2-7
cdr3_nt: TGCGCCAGCAGCTCGGGCGGGCCCCCCGACGAGCAGTACTTC
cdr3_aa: CASSSGGPPDEQYF

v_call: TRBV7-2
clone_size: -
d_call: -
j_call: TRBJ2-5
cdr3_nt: TGTGCCAGCAGCTTAGAGAGTTTAGGAGAGACCCAGTACTTC
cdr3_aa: CASSLESLGETQYF

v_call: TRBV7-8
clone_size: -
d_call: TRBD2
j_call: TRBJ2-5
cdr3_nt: TGTGCCAGCAGCTTATTTCGGACTAGCGGGGGGAGGGAGACCCAGTACTTC
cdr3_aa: CASSLFRTSGGRETQYF

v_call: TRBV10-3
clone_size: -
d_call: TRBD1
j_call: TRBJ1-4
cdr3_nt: TGTGCCACCGGGACAGGGGGTTACGGGGCTAATGAAAAACTGTTTTTT
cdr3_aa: CATGTGGYGANEKLFF

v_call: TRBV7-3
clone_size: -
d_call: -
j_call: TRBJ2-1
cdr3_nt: TGTGCCAGCAGCTTAAGGGGTCTAGGATCAGTGACGGGCGACAATGAGCAGTTCTTC
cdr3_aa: CASSLRGLGSVTGDNEQFF

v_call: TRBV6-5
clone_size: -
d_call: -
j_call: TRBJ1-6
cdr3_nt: TGTGCCAGCAGTTACTCCCCGGGTGCCCGGGACTCACCCCTCCACTTT
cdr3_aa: CASSYSPGARDSPLHF

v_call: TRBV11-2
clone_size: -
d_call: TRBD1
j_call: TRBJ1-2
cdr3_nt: TGTGCCAGCAGCTTATCGTCCGGGACAGGGTATCGTGGCTACACCTTC
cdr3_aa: CASSLSSGTGYRGYTF

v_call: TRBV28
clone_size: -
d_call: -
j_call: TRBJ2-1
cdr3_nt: TGTGCCAGCAGAGCCGCCGGGACCTACAATGAGCAGTTCTTC
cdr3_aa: CASRAAGTYNEQFF

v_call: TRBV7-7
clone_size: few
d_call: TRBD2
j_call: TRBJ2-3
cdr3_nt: TGTGCTAGCAGCTTAGGACTAGCGGGAGCAGATACGCAGTATTTT
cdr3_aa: CASSLGLAGADTQYF